The present TCR beta chain was sequenced within a study of technical replicates of blood from a few donors. Sequenced by immunoSEQ multiplex PCR; TCRdb stores in-frame clones only, minus some. The sample has 70,000 to 80,000 clones, roughly 91% seen once. In germline, CDR1 is LGHNT, CDR2 FRNRAP. The length of the CDR3 is 14 residues. The ends lost 5 bases at V and 5 bases at J; junction bases unmatched: 6. This TCR was sampled from a human donor in good health. Some clones in this sample may be carry-over from other donors' samples. The rearrangement links TRBV12-5 to TRBJ2-3, with TRBD1 identical over 8 bases. Specimen: T cells isolated from PBMCs. The CDR3 nucleotides are TGTGCTAGTGGTCTGACCGGGACAGGAGATACGCAGTATTTT. As protein: CASGLTGTGDTQYF.